Listed here is a single T cell receptor beta chain. No antigen is known for it. This sample was taken from a study of long-term antiretroviral therapy in people with HIV. This CDR3 contains 15 residues. With V trimmed by 5 bases and J by 4 bases, 10 bases remained unmatched. Germline V gene lookup returns CDR1 SEHNR and CDR2 FQNEAQ (reference sequence). A v3.0 immunoSEQ assay was performed at survey level. The assay was immunoSEQ multiplex PCR, and TCRdb's table has in-frame clones only and misses some. The sample has about 39,000 clones, approximately 80% seen once. Study findings and constraints: CDR3 length ranges were narrower in HIV repertoires than in controls.

The chain uses TRBV7-9 and TRBJ2-7, with 8 bases fitting TRBD2. The TCR sequence derives from a man aged 18 to 29 with HIV. Sequenced here: unsorted PBMCs, sampled 0.6 years after starting antiretroviral therapy. This CDR3 is CASSTPAGGEYEQYF. DNA for the CDR3: TGTGCCAGCAGCACTCCCGCGGGGGGCGAGTACGAGCAGTACTTC. Full variable domain (outside the CDR3, taken from reference TRBV7-9 and TRBJ2-7): DTGVSQNPRHKITKRGQNVTFRCDPISEHNRLYWYRQTLGQGPEFLTYFQNEAQLEKSRLLSDRFSAERPKGSFSTLEIQRTEQGDSAMYLCASSTPAGGEYEQYFGPGTRLTVT.